A single T cell receptor beta chain is shown here with its context. Its specificity is unknown. The junction does not match germline at one end; this may be a read error. This record belongs to a study of response to subunit inactivated influenza vaccine. Findings of the study overall: Authors suggested each seasonal influenza vaccination recruits few new T cells.

Germline CDR1 and CDR2: DFQATT and SNEGSKA (reference sequence). The length of the CDR3 is 16 residues. TCRdb re-called the RT-PCR reads through MiXCR, storing one row per CDR3 protein. The repertoire holds about 650,000 distinct CDR3 sequences, with 13% to 15% as singletons. The chain recombines TRBV20-1 with TRBJ2-7; D might be TRBD2 (5 bases). This TCR was recovered from a man between 45 and 60 years old who received an inactivated influenza vaccine. Sequencing was performed on PBMCs from blood, taken 14 to 15 days before vaccination. Here the CDR3 reads CCARDRGQSYPYEQYF. The CDR3 bases are TGCTGTGCTAGAGATCGAGGGCAGTCCTACCCCTACGAGCAGTACTTC.